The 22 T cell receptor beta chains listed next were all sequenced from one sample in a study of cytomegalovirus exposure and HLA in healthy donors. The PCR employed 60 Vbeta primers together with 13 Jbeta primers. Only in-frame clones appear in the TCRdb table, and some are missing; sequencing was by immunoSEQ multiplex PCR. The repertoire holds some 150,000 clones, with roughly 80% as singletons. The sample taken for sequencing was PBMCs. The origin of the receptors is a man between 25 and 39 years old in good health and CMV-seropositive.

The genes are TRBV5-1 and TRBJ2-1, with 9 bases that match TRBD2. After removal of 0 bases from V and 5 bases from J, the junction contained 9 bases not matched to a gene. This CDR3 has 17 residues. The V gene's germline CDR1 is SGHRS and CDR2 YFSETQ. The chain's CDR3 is CASSLVPRTSVNNEQFF. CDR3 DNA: TGCGCCAGCAGCTTGGTTCCGCGGACTAGCGTCAACAATGAGCAGTTCTTC.

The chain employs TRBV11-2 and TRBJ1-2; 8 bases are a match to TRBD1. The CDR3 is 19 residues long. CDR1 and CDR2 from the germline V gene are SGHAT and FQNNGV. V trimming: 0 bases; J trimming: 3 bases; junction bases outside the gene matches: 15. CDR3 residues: CASSLDSSQVRGLDYGYTF. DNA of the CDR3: TGTGCCAGCAGCTTAGATAGCAGCCAAGTCAGGGGGCTAGACTATGGCTACACCTTC.

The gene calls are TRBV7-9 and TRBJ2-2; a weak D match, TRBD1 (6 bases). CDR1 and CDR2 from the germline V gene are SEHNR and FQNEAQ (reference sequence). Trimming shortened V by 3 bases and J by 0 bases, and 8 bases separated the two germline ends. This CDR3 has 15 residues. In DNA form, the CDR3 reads TGTGCCAGCAGCTTGGGACAAGCGAACACCGGGGAGCTGTTTTTT. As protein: CASSLGQANTGELFF.

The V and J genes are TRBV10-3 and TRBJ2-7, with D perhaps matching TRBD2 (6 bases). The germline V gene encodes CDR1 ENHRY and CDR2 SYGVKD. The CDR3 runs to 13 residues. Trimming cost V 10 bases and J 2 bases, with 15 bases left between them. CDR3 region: CATAGRETYEQYF. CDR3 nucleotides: TGTGCCACGGCGGGAAGGGAGACCTACGAGCAGTACTTC.

CDR3: CASSTPLAGVTADTQYF. CDR3 sequence (DNA): TGTGCCAGCAGTACTCCTTTAGCGGGGGTCACGGCAGATACGCAGTATTTT. The chain carries TRBV27 and TRBJ2-3, with 9 positions matching TRBD2. In germline, CDR1 is MNHEY, CDR2 SMNVEV (reference sequence). The CDR3 loop spans 17 amino acids. V shed 5 bases, J shed 4 bases, and the junction held 13 bases outside the gene matches.

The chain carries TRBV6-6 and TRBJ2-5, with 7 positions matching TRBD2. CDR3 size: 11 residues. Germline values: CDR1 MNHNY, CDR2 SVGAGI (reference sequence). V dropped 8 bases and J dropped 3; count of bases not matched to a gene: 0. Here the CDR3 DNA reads TGTGCCAGCCTAGCGGAAGAGACCCAGTACTTC. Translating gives CASLAEETQYF.

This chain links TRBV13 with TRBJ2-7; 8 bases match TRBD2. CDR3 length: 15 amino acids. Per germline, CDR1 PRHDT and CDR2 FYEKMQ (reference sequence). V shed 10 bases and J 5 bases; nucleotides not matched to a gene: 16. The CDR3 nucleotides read TGTGCCATCGGAAGCAGCGAGCGGGAGATTAACGAGCAGTACTTC. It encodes CAIGSSEREINEQYF.

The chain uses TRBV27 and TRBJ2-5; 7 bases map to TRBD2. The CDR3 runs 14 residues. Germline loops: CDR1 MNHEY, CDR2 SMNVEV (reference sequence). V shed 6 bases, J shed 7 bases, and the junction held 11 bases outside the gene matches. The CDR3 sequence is CASSPRTSGGTQYF. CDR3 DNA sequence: TGTGCCAGCAGCCCCCGGACCTCGGGGGGGACCCAGTACTTC.

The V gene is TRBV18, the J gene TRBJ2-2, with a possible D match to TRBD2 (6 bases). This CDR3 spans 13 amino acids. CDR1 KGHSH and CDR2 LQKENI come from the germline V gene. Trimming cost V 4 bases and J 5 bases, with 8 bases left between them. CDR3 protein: CASSQGLTGELFF. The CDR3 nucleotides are TGTGCCAGCTCACAGGGACTTACCGGGGAGCTGTTTTTT.

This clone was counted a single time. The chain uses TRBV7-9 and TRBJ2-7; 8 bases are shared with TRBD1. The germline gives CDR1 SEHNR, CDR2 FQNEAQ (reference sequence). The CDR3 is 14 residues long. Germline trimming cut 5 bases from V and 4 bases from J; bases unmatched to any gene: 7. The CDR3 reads CASSRDTGGYEQYF. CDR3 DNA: TGTGCCAGCAGCCGCGACACAGGGGGGTACGAGCAGTACTTC.

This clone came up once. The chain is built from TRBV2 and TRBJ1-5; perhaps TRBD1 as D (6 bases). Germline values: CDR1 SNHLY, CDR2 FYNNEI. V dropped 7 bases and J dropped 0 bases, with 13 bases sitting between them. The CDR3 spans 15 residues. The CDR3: CASTEDRLSNQPQHF. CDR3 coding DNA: TGTGCCAGCACCGAGGACAGACTTAGCAATCAGCCCCAGCATTTT.

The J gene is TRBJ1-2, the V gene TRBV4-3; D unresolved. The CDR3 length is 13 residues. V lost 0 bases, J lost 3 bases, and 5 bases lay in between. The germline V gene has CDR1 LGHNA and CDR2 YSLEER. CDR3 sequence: CASSQDNYYGYTF. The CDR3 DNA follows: TGCGCCAGCAGCCAAGATAATTACTATGGCTACACCTTC.

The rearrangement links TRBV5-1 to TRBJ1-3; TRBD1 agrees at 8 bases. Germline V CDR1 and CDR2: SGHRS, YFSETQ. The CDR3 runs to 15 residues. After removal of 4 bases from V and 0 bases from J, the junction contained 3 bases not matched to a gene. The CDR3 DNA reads TGCGCCAGCAGCCGGGACAGGAACTCTGGAAACACCATATATTTT. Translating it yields CASSRDRNSGNTIYF.

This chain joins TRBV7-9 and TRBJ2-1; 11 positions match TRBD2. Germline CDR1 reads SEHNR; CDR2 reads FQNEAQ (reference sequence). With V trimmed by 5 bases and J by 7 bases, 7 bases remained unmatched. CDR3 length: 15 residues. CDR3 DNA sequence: TGTGCCAGCAGCACCCTAGCGGGAGGCCGGAATGAGCAGTTCTTC. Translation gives CASSTLAGGRNEQFF.

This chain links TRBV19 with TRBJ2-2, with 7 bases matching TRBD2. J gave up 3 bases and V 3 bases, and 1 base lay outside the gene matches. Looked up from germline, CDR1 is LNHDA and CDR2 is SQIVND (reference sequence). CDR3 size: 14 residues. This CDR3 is CASSIGGDTGELFF. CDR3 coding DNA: TGTGCCAGTAGTATTGGGGGGGACACCGGGGAGCTGTTTTTT.

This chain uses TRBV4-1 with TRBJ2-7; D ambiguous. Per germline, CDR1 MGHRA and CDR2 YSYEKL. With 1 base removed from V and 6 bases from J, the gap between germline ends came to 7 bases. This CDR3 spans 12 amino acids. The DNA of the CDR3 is TGCGCCAGCAGCCAAGGGAGATCCGAGCAGTACTTC. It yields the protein CASSQGRSEQYF.

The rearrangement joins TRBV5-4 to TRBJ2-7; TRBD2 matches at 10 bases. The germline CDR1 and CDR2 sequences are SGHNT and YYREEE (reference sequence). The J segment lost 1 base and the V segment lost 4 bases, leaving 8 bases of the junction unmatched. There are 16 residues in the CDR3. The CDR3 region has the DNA TGTGCCAGCAGCACAGGGACTAGCGAATCATCCTACGAGCAGTACTTC. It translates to CASSTGTSESSYEQYF.

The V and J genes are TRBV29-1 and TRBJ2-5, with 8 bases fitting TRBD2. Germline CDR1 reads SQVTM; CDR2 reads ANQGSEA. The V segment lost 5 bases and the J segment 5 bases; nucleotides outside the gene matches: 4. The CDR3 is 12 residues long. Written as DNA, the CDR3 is TGCAGCGTTCCAGCGGGGGAGGAGACCCAGTACTTC. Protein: CSVPAGEETQYF.

CDR3 amino acids: CASPQGEEEKLFF. The CDR3 nucleotides read TGTGCCAGCCCACAGGGTGAGGAGGAAAAACTGTTTTTT. This chain uses TRBV7-2 with TRBJ1-4; D might be TRBD1 (6 bases). Germline CDR1 is SGHTA and CDR2 is FQGNSA. V lost 8 bases and J lost 8, with 15 bases in between. CDR3 length equals 13 residues.

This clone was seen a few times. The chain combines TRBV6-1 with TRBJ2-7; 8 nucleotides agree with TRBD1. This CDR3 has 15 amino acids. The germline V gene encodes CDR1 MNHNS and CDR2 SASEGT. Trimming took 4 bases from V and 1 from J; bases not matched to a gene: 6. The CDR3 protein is CASSGDRSLSYEQYF. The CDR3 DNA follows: TGTGCCAGCAGTGGGGACAGGAGCTTGTCCTACGAGCAGTACTTC.

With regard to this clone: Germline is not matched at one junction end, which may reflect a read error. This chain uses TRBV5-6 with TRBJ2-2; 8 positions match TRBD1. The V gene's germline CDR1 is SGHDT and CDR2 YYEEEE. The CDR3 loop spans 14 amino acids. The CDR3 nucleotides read TGTGCCAGCACCTTGACAGGGGTTACCGGGGAGCTGTTTTTT. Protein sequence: CASTLTGVTGELFF.

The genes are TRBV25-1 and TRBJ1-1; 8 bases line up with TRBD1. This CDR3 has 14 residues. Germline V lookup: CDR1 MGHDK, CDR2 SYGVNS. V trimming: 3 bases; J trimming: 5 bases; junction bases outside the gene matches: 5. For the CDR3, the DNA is TGTGCCAGCAGTGACCAGGGGGCAGGTACTGAAGCTTTCTTT. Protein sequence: CASSDQGAGTEAFF.